The 17 T cell receptor beta chains presented below share a single source sample, sequenced in a study of blood T cells in healthy people across ages. For the second PCR, which ran for roughly 6 to 11 cycles, a sample-barcoded 5' primer and a J-beta primer mix were used. Each CDR3 protein gets one entry after TCRdb re-called the 5' RACE reads with MiXCR. Of about 280,000 distinct CDR3 sequences detected, roughly 26% appear once; the ten largest clones hold around 30%. The sample was blood. The receptors stem from a woman in her seventies in good health.

CDR3: CASSTGLADVELFF. CDR3 nucleotide sequence: TGTGCCAGCAGCACGGGACTAGCGGACGTGGAGCTGTTTTTT. The chain couples TRBV7-2 to TRBJ2-2; 11 bases align to TRBD2. There are 14 residues in the CDR3. The trim removed 5 bases at V and 10 bases at J, leaving 6 bases unmatched. Germline CDR1 SGHTA, CDR2 FQGNSA.

The V and J genes are TRBV12-3 or TRBV12-4 and TRBJ1-1; D is unresolved. The V end was cut by 1 base, the J end by 8 bases, with 8 bases between. The CDR3 runs to 12 residues. CDR3 DNA sequence: TGTGCCAGCAGTTTAGAGACCCCAGAAGCTTTCTTT. Its protein product is CASSLETPEAFF.

The chain joins TRBV20-1 to TRBJ2-7, with TRBD1 matching over 9 bases. Unmatched junction bases numbered 8, after V lost 2 bases and J lost 3 bases. The CDR3 length is 15 residues. Germline-derived CDR1 and CDR2 are DFQATT and SNEGSKA (reference sequence). The CDR3 is CSARNDRDRVYEQYF. The CDR3 DNA reads TGCAGTGCTAGAAACGACCGGGACAGGGTCTACGAGCAGTACTTC.

In this sample, this clonotype turned up once. V gene TRBV29-1 combines with J gene TRBJ2-1; 8 nucleotides match TRBD2. The V gene's germline CDR1 is SQVTM and CDR2 ANQGSEA. This CDR3 spans 16 amino acids. J gave up 0 bases and V 3 bases, and 7 bases lay outside the gene matches. The CDR3 is CSVDAPGGASYNEQFF. As DNA, the CDR3 is TGCAGCGTTGATGCCCCGGGGGGGGCCTCCTACAATGAGCAGTTCTTC.

This clonotype came up a few times. Without the conserved terminal phenylalanine or tryptophan, this CDR3 likely stems from a read error. No DNA is shown, since the ends of the CDR3 on it are uncertain; the CDR3 is the one TCRdb lists. The rearrangement links TRBV27 to TRBJ2-5; the D call TRBD1 from the table was never checked on the DNA. Germline values: CDR1 MNHEY, CDR2 SMNVEV (reference sequence). The CDR3 region is 9 residues in length, termini included. CDR3 region: CASNWGQML.

This clonotype was seen a handful of times. V is TRBV29-1 and J is TRBJ1-1; D may be TRBD1 (5 bases). Trimming stripped 4 bases from V and 6 bases from J, with 18 bases between. This CDR3 is 14 amino acids long. Germline assignment: CDR1 SQVTM and CDR2 ANQGSEA. CDR3 in DNA: TGCAGCGTTGCCCGGACATCGAGAGTCGCTGAAGCTTTCTTT. This codes for CSVARTSRVAEAFF.

The chain links TRBV12-3 or TRBV12-4 to TRBJ2-5; D ambiguous. The V end was cut by 2 bases, the J end by 8 bases, with 12 bases between. The CDR3 is 13 amino acids. CDR3 bases: TGTGCCAGCAGTTTACAGGTGATGGCCACCCAGTACTTC. This codes for CASSLQVMATQYF.

This clonotype has only a few counts. In DNA, the CDR3 is TGTGCCAGCAGCGCCGCCGGATGGGGGGCGGCTAATGAAAAACTGTTTTTT. This translates into CASSAAGWGAANEKLFF. V gene TRBV9 combines with J gene TRBJ1-4, with D tentatively TRBD1 (6 bases). The CDR3 totals 17 residues. Between the trimmed V and J ends, which lost 3 bases and 3 bases, there was a span of 18 bases. Germline loops: CDR1 SGDLS, CDR2 YYNGEE.

This clonotype was observed a few times. This chain uses TRBV20-1 with TRBJ1-4; D is uncertain. The V gene lost 0 bases and the J gene lost 15 bases, with 17 bases spanning the gap. The CDR3 has 13 residues. Germline V gene data show CDR1 as DFQATT and CDR2 as SNEGSKA (reference sequence). In DNA, the CDR3 is TGCAGTGCTAGAGATCTAGGAGGTGGTCGGGTGTTTTTT. Its protein product is CSARDLGGGRVFF.

The genes are TRBV12-3 or TRBV12-4 and TRBJ2-1; TRBD2 matches at 9 bases. CDR3 length: 14 residues. The J segment lost 7 bases and the V segment lost 8 bases, leaving 9 bases of the junction unmatched. CDR3 in amino acids: CASSGQTSGNEQFF. The CDR3 DNA is TGTGCCAGCTCAGGTCAGACTAGCGGTAATGAGCAGTTCTTC.

The V and J genes are TRBV29-1 and TRBJ1-4; D gene ambiguous. CDR1 is SQVTM, CDR2 ANQGSEA, per germline. The V end was cut by 5 bases, the J end by 4 bases, with 5 bases between. This CDR3 comprises 11 residues. CDR3 protein: CSVTYNEKLFF. The CDR3 bases are TGCAGCGTTACCTATAATGAAAAACTGTTTTTT.

This clonotype was counted between two and nine times. The V and J genes are TRBV21-1 and TRBJ2-5; the D call in the table, TRBD1, was not verified against the DNA. The DNA end lines up better with TRBJ2-7; the J call may be wrong. TRBV21-1 represents a pseudogene. CDR3 length: 15 residues. CDR3 sequence: CASSKRSPTAYEQYF. In DNA, the CDR3 is TGTGCCAGCAGCAAAAGAAGCCCCACCGCCTACGAGCAGTACTTC.

The chain recombines TRBV6-2 or TRBV6-3 with TRBJ2-5; 8 nucleotides match TRBD2. Germline V gives CDR1 MNHEY, CDR2 SVGEGT. The CDR3 loop spans 15 amino acids. Trimming took 6 bases from V and 5 from J; bases not matched to a gene: 11. The CDR3 protein is CASSPGLVVGETQYF. Here the CDR3 DNA reads TGTGCCAGCAGCCCGGGACTAGTGGTCGGGGAGACCCAGTACTTC.

V gene TRBV10-3 combines with J gene TRBJ2-2; D unclear. The CDR3 consists of 11 residues. Germline lookup yields CDR1 ENHRY and CDR2 SYGVKD. V shed 6 bases and J shed 4 bases, with 3 bases lying between them. The CDR3 loop is CAISATGELFF. CDR3 sequence (DNA): TGTGCCATCAGCGCCACCGGGGAGCTGTTTTTT.

CDR3: CASSPNYGNEQFF. The CDR3 DNA reads as TGTGCCAGCAGCCCAAACTACGGAAATGAGCAGTTCTTC. The J gene is TRBJ2-1, the V gene TRBV7-2; D is unclear. This CDR3 is built from 13 residues. The V gene lost 5 bases and the J gene lost 7 bases, with 12 bases spanning the gap. The germline CDR1 and CDR2 sequences are SGHTA and FQGNSA.

The gene calls are TRBV6-5 and TRBJ2-7, with 9 bases aligning to TRBD1. The DNA end is a closer match to TRBJ2-1, so the J assignment may be wrong. Germline V CDR1 and CDR2: MNHEY, SVGAGI. The CDR3 consists of 17 residues. CDR3 sequence: CASSYSRQGQGVHEQFF. The CDR3 region has the DNA TGTGCCAGCAGTTACTCGAGACAGGGACAGGGCGTCCATGAGCAGTTCTTC.

The chain combines TRBV20-1 with TRBJ2-1; 9 bases line up with TRBD2. The germline V gene encodes CDR1 DFQATT and CDR2 SNEGSKA (reference sequence). V shed 3 bases, J shed 6 bases, and the junction held 12 bases outside the gene matches. This CDR3 comprises 16 residues. DNA for the CDR3: TGCAGTGCTAGGATTGCGGGGGGACTAGCAGGCAATGAGCAGTTCTTC. Translated: CSARIAGGLAGNEQFF.